The 26 T cell receptor beta chains given below trace back to one sample, sequenced in a study of cytomegalovirus exposure and HLA in healthy donors. The assay was immunoSEQ multiplex PCR, and TCRdb's table has in-frame clones only and misses some. The sample records 130,000 or so clones, about 87% being singletons. The sequencing input was PBMCs. All receptors derive from a woman in her twenties or thirties in good health and CMV-seropositive.

The V gene is TRBV5-6, the J gene TRBJ2-7; weak D call: TRBD1 (7 bases). Deletions cut 0 bases from V and 1 base from J, with 11 bases between. The germline CDR1 and CDR2 sequences are SGHDT and YYEEEE. This CDR3 contains 15 residues. The CDR3 is CASSLVAGGSYEQYF. CDR3 nucleotide sequence: TGTGCCAGCAGCTTGGTGGCAGGGGGGTCCTACGAGCAGTACTTC. The variable domain in full, completed from reference TRBV5-6 and TRBJ2-7, reads DAGVTQSPTHLIKTRGQQVTLRCSPKSGHDTVSWYQQALGQGPQFIFQYYEEEERQRGNFPDRFSGHQFPNYSSELNVNALLLGDSALYLCASSLVAGGSYEQYFGPGTRLTVT.

This sequence joins TRBV5-1 and TRBJ2-1, with D perhaps TRBD1 (5 bases). Trimming removed 5 bases from V and 0 bases from J, with 12 bases in between. CDR1 and CDR2 from the germline V gene are SGHRS and YFSETQ. CDR3 length equals 15 residues. The CDR3: CASSLGATSYNEQFF. The CDR3 coding sequence is TGCGCCAGCAGTTTAGGGGCAACCTCCTACAATGAGCAGTTCTTC.

The CDR3 region has the DNA TGTGCCAGCAGCTCGGGACTAGCGGGGGGGCGGGAGCAGTACTTC. Translating gives CASSSGLAGGREQYF. The chain has TRBV5-4 and TRBJ2-7; 16 nucleotides align to TRBD2. The CDR3 has 15 amino acids. V was clipped by 3 bases and J by 7 bases; unmatched bases: 4. Germline CDR1 SGHNT, CDR2 YYREEE (reference sequence).

The chain links TRBV5-4 to TRBJ1-2; 11 positions match TRBD1. After removal of 4 bases from V and 8 bases from J, the junction contained 7 bases not matched to a gene. The CDR3 extends over 14 amino acids. The germline gives CDR1 SGHNT, CDR2 YYREEE (reference sequence). CDR3 nucleotides: TGTGCCAGCAGCCGCCCGGGACAGGGGGGGGGCTACACCTTC. It codes for CASSRPGQGGGYTF.

V and J are TRBV18 and TRBJ1-4; 7 nucleotides align to TRBD1. V lost 8 bases and J lost 5; bases outside the gene matches: 5. This CDR3 has 13 amino acids. CDR1 and CDR2 (germline): KGHSH, LQKENI. DNA of the CDR3: TGTGCCAGCCATGGGACAGCAAATGAAAAACTGTTTTTT. Encoded protein: CASHGTANEKLFF.

This chain uses TRBV7-9 with TRBJ2-3; D is ambiguous. Trimming stripped 0 bases from V and 0 bases from J, with 10 bases between. Germline V CDR1 and CDR2: SEHNR, FQNEAQ (reference sequence). There are 16 residues in the CDR3. The CDR3 nucleotides read TGTGCCAGCAGCTTAGCGGGCATTCTAAGCACAGATACGCAGTATTTT. Its translation is CASSLAGILSTDTQYF.

The chain carries TRBV27 and TRBJ2-7; D gene unclear. Trimming pared 2 bases from V and 2 bases from J, leaving 7 bases between. Germline CDR1 reads MNHEY; CDR2 reads SMNVEV (reference sequence). The CDR3 covers 13 residues. The CDR3 nucleotides read TGTGCCAGCAGTTTAGGCCGGGCCTACGAGCAGTACTTC. Residues: CASSLGRAYEQYF.

DNA for the CDR3: TGTGCCATCAGTGGTCGGCAGGGCGGTCAGCCCCAGCATTTT. It specifies CAISGRQGGQPQHF. V is TRBV10-3 and J is TRBJ1-5, with D maybe TRBD1 (5 bases). CDR1 and CDR2 (germline): ENHRY, SYGVKD. The CDR3 is made up of 14 amino acids. Trimming removed 4 bases from V and 6 bases from J, with 13 bases in between.

The chain couples TRBV7-9 to TRBJ2-4; D unresolved. V lost 3 bases to trimming and J lost 5 bases, with 5 bases between them. The CDR3 is 12 residues long. CDR1 is SEHNR, CDR2 FQNEAQ, per germline (reference sequence). The CDR3 sequence: CASSFVENIQYF. The CDR3 nucleotides are TGTGCCAGCAGCTTCGTTGAAAACATTCAGTACTTC.

This clone was observed a few times. This chain joins TRBV6-6 and TRBJ2-5, with D unresolved. The CDR3 consists of 14 residues. CDR1 and CDR2 (germline): MNHNY, SVGAGI (reference sequence). Trimming took 6 bases from V and 4 from J, leaving 15 bases between them. The CDR3: CASSLNPSGETQYF. The CDR3, as DNA: TGTGCCAGCAGCCTAAACCCGTCAGGAGAGACCCAGTACTTC.

J is TRBJ2-3 and V is TRBV7-2; 7 bases fit TRBD2. CDR1 and CDR2 from the germline V gene are SGHTA and FQGNSA. The CDR3 has 18 residues. Losses at the gene ends were 5 bases for V and 1 base for J; bases not matched to a gene: 15. This chain's CDR3 is CASSLPGRESRGTDTQYF. The CDR3 DNA sequence: TGTGCCAGCAGCCTACCAGGGCGGGAGAGTCGGGGCACAGATACGCAGTATTTT.

The chain links TRBV28 to TRBJ1-1; TRBD1 agrees at 9 bases. Germline V gene sequence: CDR1 MDHEN, CDR2 SYDVKM. V shed 6 bases, J shed 7 bases, and the junction held 6 bases outside the gene matches. The CDR3 is 13 residues long. The CDR3 loop is CASRPRTGDEAFF. CDR3 DNA: TGTGCCAGCAGACCTCGGACAGGGGATGAAGCTTTCTTT.

The chain links TRBV6-1 to TRBJ1-5; 7 nucleotides line up with TRBD1. The CDR3 runs to 13 residues. Trimming at V came to 7 bases and at J to 9 bases, leaving 9 bases not matched to a gene. The germline V gene has CDR1 MNHNS and CDR2 SASEGT. CDR3 region: CASNVRGRPPQHF. DNA of the CDR3: TGTGCCAGCAATGTCAGGGGGAGGCCGCCCCAGCATTTT.

The rearrangement links TRBV11-2 to TRBJ2-7; possible D gene TRBD2, 6 bases. This CDR3 region has 13 residues. In germline, CDR1 is SGHAT, CDR2 FQNNGV. V lost 3 bases to trimming and J lost 3 bases, with 9 bases between them. CDR3 amino acids: CASSLWRGYEQYF. The CDR3 DNA follows: TGTGCCAGCAGCTTGTGGCGGGGCTACGAGCAGTACTTC. Variable domain in full (rest from reference TRBV11-2 and TRBJ2-7): EAGVAQSPRYKIIEKRQSVAFWCNPISGHATLYWYQQILGQGPKLLIQFQNNGVVDDSQLPKDRFSAERLKGVDSTLKIQPAKLEDSAVYLCASSLWRGYEQYFGPGTRLTVT.

The rearrangement links TRBV11-2 to TRBJ2-6, with D hard to call. This CDR3 is 16 amino acids long. CDR1 is SGHAT, CDR2 FQNNGV, per germline. The V end lost 7 bases, the J end lost 2 bases, and 15 bases lay between the germline ends. DNA of the CDR3: TGTGCCAGCACCACTCGCAGGTTTGCTGGGGCCAACGTCCTGACTTTC. This codes for CASTTRRFAGANVLTF.

This chain joins TRBV14 and TRBJ2-1, with 8 bases lining up with TRBD1. Germline-derived CDR1 and CDR2 are SGHDN and FVKESK. The CDR3 is made up of 15 amino acids. Unmatched junction bases numbered 11, after V lost 7 bases and J lost 6 bases. CDR3 coding DNA: TGTGCCAGCAACGACCGACAGGGGTTAGGCAATGAGCAGTTCTTC. Protein: CASNDRQGLGNEQFF.

The chain joins TRBV5-1 to TRBJ2-3; the match to TRBD2 covers 9 bases. In germline, CDR1 is SGHRS, CDR2 YFSETQ. V was pared by 4 bases and J by 5 bases, with 5 bases of the junction left unmatched. There are 14 residues in the CDR3. The CDR3, as DNA: TGCGCCAGCAGCATAAATAGCGGGAGAGATACGCAGTATTTT. Translation: CASSINSGRDTQYF.

V and J are TRBV18 and TRBJ1-6, with 7 positions matching TRBD1. The trim removed 0 bases at V and 10 bases at J, leaving 6 bases unmatched. The CDR3 totals 15 residues. Germline assignment: CDR1 KGHSH and CDR2 LQKENI. The CDR3 loop reads CASSPPGTVGSPLHF. In DNA, the CDR3 is TGTGCCAGCTCACCACCCGGGACAGTAGGGTCACCCCTCCACTTT.

The count of this clone is one. The V gene is TRBV7-9, the J gene TRBJ2-1, with a weak D call TRBD1 (5 bases). The CDR3 runs to 14 residues. V shed 1 base and J shed 5 bases, with 9 bases lying between them. Germline assignment: CDR1 SEHNR and CDR2 FQNEAQ (reference sequence). The CDR3 spells CASSLVNRNNEQFF. CDR3 nucleotides: TGTGCCAGCAGCTTAGTCAACAGGAACAATGAGCAGTTCTTC.

The chain recombines TRBV27 with TRBJ2-7, with D maybe TRBD2 (5 bases). Per germline, CDR1 MNHEY and CDR2 SMNVEV (reference sequence). The CDR3 loop spans 15 amino acids. Trimming removed 0 bases from V and 0 bases from J, with 9 bases in between. CDR3 DNA: TGTGCCAGCAGTTTATCTTCCGGGATCTCCTACGAGCAGTACTTC. Its protein is CASSLSSGISYEQYF.

The chain uses TRBV10-3 and TRBJ1-1; maybe TRBD1 (5 bases). Trimming cost V 8 bases and J 2 bases, with 21 bases left between them. The CDR3 extends over 16 amino acids. CDR1 and CDR2 from the germline V gene are ENHRY and SYGVKD. The CDR3 DNA reads as TGTGCCATCGGGGGGAGGGCAGGGCATGCAAACACTGAAGCTTTCTTT. Protein product: CAIGGRAGHANTEAFF.

This rearrangement joins TRBV21-1 to TRBJ2-2; the table gives TRBD2 as D, unverified against the DNA. TRBV21-1 is a known pseudogene. The length of the CDR3 is 18 residues. The CDR3, as DNA: TGTGCCAGCAGCAAATTAAGCGGGAGGCCGACGAACACCGGGGAGCTGTTTTTT. The encoded protein is CASSKLSGRPTNTGELFF.

The count of this clone is one. This chain joins TRBV9 and TRBJ2-7; 7 positions agree with TRBD1. The CDR3 runs 14 residues. The germline gives CDR1 SGDLS, CDR2 YYNGEE. Trimming removed 0 bases from V and 2 bases from J; junction bases left unmatched: 2. CDR3 sequence: CASSVDRGAYEQYF. The CDR3 DNA reads TGTGCCAGCAGCGTAGACAGGGGAGCCTACGAGCAGTACTTC.

This clone was counted a few times. The V gene is TRBV25-1, the J gene TRBJ1-2, with D possibly TRBD1 on 6 matching bases. Germline V gives CDR1 MGHDK, CDR2 SYGVNS. Trimming took off 6 bases at V and 2 bases at J, with 10 bases between the two ends. The CDR3 loop spans 13 amino acids. DNA for the CDR3: TGTGCCAGCAGGAGGACAGAGAACTATGGCTACACCTTC. It codes for CASRRTENYGYTF.

The rearrangement uses TRBV7-2 and TRBJ1-1, with D unclear. From germline, CDR1 is SGHTA and CDR2 FQGNSA. The CDR3 has 13 amino acids. V lost 5 bases and J 4 bases, leaving 11 bases between the germline ends. The DNA for the CDR3 is TGTGCCAGCAGCCCGGACTGGTTCACTGAAGCTTTCTTT. The encoded protein is CASSPDWFTEAFF.

The chain combines TRBV6-5 with TRBJ1-2, with TRBD1 matching 9 bases. Germline loops: CDR1 MNHEY, CDR2 SVGAGI. The CDR3 is made up of 14 amino acids. The ends lost 6 bases at V and 4 bases at J; junction bases unmatched: 6. The CDR3 DNA is TGTGCCAGCAGAGGCCCGGGACAGGGCTATGGCTACACCTTC. The encoded protein is CASRGPGQGYGYTF.